This T cell receptor (beta chain) was documented in a study of cytomegalovirus exposure and HLA in healthy donors. Study conclusions and caveats: Accurate prediction of most subjects' HLA-A and HLA-B alleles from TCR beta sequences was reported. A later analysis, which compared TCR beta chains of equal frequency, found the HLA-associated ones more clonally expanded.

The PCR was carried out with 60 Vbeta primers and 13 Jbeta primers. As processed by the authors: In a later analysis, around 12 million of approximately 81 million unique beta chains occurred in at least two donors. The protocol was immunoSEQ multiplex PCR, while the TCRdb copy is restricted to in-frame clones and leaves out a portion. V and J calls and clone size are given by that table; D and trimming were obtained from the DNA. The sample lists about 180,000 clones, about four fifths seen once, with approximately 1.5% in the top ten. Points on this clone: Antigen unknown.

The CDR3 length is 14 residues. V lost 1 base and J lost 0, with 6 bases in between. Germline V CDR1 and CDR2: SEHNR, FQNEAQ (reference sequence). The sequencing sample was made of PBMCs. This sequence joins TRBV7-9 and TRBJ1-2, with unresolved D. This clonotype was sampled from a man aged 35 to 55 in good health and CMV-seronegative. CDR3 bases: TGTGCCAGCAGCTTAGGGCAGGCTAACTATGGCTACACCTTC. As protein: CASSLGQANYGYTF.